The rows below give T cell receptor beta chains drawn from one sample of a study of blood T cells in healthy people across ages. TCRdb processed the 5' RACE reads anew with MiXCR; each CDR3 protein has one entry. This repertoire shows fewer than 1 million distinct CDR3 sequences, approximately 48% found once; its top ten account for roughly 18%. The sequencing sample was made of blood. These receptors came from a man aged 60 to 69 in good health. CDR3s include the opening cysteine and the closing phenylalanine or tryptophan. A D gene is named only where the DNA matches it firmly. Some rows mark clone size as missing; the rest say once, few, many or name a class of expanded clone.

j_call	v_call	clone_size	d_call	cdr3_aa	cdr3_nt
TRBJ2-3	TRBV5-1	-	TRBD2	CASSLGLAGGETSTDTQYF	TGCGCCAGCAGCTTGGGGCTAGCGGGGGGCGAGACTAGCACAGATACGCAGTATTTT
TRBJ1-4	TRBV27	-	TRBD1	CASRGTVEKLFF	TGTGCTAGCAGGGGGACAGTCGAAAAACTGTTTTTT
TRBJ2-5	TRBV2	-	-	CASRSRSWETQYF	TGTGCCAGCAGGTCAAGATCTTGGGAGACCCAGTACTTC
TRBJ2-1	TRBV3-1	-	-	CASSPPGLKSYNEQFF	TGTGCCAGCAGCCCCCCAGGACTGAAGTCCTACAATGAGCAGTTCTTC
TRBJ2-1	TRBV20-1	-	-	CSARDVSGDRYNEQFF	TGCAGTGCTAGAGATGTCTCAGGAGATCGCTACAATGAGCAGTTCTTC
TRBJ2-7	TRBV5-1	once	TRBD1	CASSSDRDEQYF	TGCGCCAGCAGCAGCGACAGGGACGAGCAGTACTTC
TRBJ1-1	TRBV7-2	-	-	CASSLGPWGGKTEAFF	TGTGCCAGCAGCTTAGGCCCTTGGGGGGGGAAGACTGAAGCTTTCTTT
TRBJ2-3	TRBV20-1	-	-	CSARDYVDPNTQYF	TGCAGTGCTAGAGACTACGTAGACCCCAATACGCAGTATTTT
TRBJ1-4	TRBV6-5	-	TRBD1	CASRLTGVGEKLFF	TGTGCCAGCAGATTGACAGGGGTGGGGGAAAAACTGTTTTTT
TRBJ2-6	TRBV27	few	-	CASSSPPGRTSSRANVLTF	TGTGCCAGCAGTTCCCCCCCGGGACGGACCTCTTCTAGGGCCAACGTCCTGACTTTC
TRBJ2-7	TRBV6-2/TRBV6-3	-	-	CASSYPGAYEQYF	TGTGCCAGCAGTTATCCAGGGGCCTACGAGCAGTACTTC
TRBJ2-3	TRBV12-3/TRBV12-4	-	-	CASISAGRRSTDTQYF	TGTGCCAGCATCTCAGCGGGCAGACGGAGCACAGATACGCAGTATTTT
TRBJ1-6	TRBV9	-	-	CASSARVNQGSPLHF	TGTGCCAGCAGCGCCAGGGTAAACCAGGGTTCACCCCTCCACTTT
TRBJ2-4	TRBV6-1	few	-	CASSWQKNIQYF	TGTGCCAGCAGTTGGCAAAAAAACATTCAGTACTTC
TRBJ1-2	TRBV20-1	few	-	CSAIGDYGYTF	TGCAGTGCCATCGGGGACTATGGCTACACCTTC
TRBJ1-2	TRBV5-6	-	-	CASSLGSTGPYGYTF	TGTGCCAGCAGCTTGGGTTCGACAGGCCCCTATGGCTACACCTTC
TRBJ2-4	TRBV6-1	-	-	CASSEIGVAKNIQYF	TGTGCCAGCAGTGAGATTGGGGTAGCCAAAAACATTCAGTACTTC
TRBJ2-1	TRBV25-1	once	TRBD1	CTSTTGGTGEQFF	TGTACCAGCACCACAGGGGGCACGGGTGAGCAGTTCTTC
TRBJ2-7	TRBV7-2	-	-	CASRRSGLDYNEQYF	TGTGCCAGCAGGCGTTCGGGACTGGACTACAATGAGCAGTACTTC
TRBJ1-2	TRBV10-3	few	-	CAISPEGNYGYTF	TGTGCCATCAGCCCAGAGGGGAACTATGGCTACACCTTC